This T cell receptor beta chain was observed in a study of T cell responses to AZD1222 COVID-19 vaccine. Study-wide results and limits: The reported proportion of spike-specific TCRs targeting unmutated variant regions was nearly half. White British people made up most donors, females outnumbered males, and clonal diversity was possibly underestimated.

Note on this clone: No antigen is known for it.

Assay: immunoSEQ multiplex PCR; the TCRdb copy retains only in-frame clones and omits some. The table includes roughly 120,000 clones, about 94% detected once. This specimen consisted of peripheral blood, obtained on day 0 of AZD1222 vaccination. The receptor comes from an adult in good health.

The CDR3 nucleotides read TGCAGCGTTCGGGGGGGAAATGGCTACACCTTC. The encoded protein is CSVRGGNGYTF. This chain connects TRBV29-1 to TRBJ1-2; the D gene is possibly TRBD1 (5 bases). The CDR3 has 11 amino acids. From germline, CDR1 is SQVTM and CDR2 ANQGSEA. V gave up 5 bases and J gave up 6 bases, with 10 bases separating them.